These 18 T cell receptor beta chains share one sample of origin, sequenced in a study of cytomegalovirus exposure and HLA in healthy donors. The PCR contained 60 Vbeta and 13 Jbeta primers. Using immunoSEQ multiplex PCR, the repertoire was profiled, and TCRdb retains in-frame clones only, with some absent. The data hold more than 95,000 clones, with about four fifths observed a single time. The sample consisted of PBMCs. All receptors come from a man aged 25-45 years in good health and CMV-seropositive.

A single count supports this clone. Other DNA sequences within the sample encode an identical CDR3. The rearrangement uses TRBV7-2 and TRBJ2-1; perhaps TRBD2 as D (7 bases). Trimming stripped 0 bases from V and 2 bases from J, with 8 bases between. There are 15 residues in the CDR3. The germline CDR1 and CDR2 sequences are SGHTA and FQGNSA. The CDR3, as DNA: TGTGCCAGCAGCTTAGCGGGGGGGCCCTACAATGAGCAGTTCTTC. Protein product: CASSLAGGPYNEQFF.

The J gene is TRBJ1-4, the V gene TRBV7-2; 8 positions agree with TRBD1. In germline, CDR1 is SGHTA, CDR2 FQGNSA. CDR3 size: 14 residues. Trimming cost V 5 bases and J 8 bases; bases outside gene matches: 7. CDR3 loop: CASSPDRVGEKLFF. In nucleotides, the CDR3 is TGTGCCAGCAGCCCGGACAGGGTTGGAGAAAAACTGTTTTTT.

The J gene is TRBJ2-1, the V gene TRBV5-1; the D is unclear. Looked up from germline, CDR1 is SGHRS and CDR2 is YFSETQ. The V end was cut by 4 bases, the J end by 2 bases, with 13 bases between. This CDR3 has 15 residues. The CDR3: CASSATPPAYNEQFF. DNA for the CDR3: TGCGCCAGCAGCGCCACCCCCCCAGCCTACAATGAGCAGTTCTTC.

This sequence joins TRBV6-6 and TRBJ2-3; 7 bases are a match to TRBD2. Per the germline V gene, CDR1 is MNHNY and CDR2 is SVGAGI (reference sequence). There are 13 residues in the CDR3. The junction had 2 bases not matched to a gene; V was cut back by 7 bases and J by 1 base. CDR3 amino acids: CASNGGGTDTQYF. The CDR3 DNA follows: TGTGCCAGCAATGGGGGGGGCACAGATACGCAGTATTTT.

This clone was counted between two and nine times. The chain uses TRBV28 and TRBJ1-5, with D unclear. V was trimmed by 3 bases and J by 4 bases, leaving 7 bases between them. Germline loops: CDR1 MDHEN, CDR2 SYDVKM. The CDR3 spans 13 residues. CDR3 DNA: TGTGCCAGCAGTTTGACGGGGAATCAGCCCCAGCATTTT. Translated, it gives CASSLTGNQPQHF.

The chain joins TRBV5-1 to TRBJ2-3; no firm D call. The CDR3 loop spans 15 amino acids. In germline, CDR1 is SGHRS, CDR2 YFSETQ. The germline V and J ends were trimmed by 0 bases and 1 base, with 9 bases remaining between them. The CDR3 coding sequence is TGCGCCAGCAGCTTGGCGCAGGCCGGCACAGATACGCAGTATTTT. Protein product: CASSLAQAGTDTQYF. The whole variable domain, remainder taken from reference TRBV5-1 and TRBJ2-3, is KAGVTQTPRYLIKTRGQQVTLSCSPISGHRSVSWYQQTPGQGLQFLFEYFSETQRNKGNFPGRFSGRQFSNSRSEMNVSTLELGDSALYLCASSLAQAGTDTQYFGPGTRLTVL.

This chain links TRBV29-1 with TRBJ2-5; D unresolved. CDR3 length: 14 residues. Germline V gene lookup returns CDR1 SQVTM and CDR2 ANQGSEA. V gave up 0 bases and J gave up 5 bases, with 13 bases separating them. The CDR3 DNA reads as TGCAGCGTTGAAGAAAGCTTAAACTTGGAGACCCAGTACTTC. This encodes CSVEESLNLETQYF.

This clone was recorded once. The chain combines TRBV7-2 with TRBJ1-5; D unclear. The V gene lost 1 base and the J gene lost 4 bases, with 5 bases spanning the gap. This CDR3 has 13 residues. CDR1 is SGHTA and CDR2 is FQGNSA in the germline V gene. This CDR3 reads CASSLGPNQPQHF. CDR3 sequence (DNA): TGTGCCAGCAGCTTAGGGCCAAATCAGCCCCAGCATTTT.

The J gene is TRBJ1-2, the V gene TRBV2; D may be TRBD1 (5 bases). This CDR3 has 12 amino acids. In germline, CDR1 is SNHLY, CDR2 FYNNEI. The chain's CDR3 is CVARGGNSGYTF. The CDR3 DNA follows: TGTGTCGCACGCGGGGGAAATTCAGGCTACACCTTC.

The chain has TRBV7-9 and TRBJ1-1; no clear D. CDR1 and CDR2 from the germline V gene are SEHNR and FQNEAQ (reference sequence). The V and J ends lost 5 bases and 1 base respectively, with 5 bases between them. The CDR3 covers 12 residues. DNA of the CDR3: TGTGCCAGCAGCCGGGGGAACACTGAAGCTTTCTTT. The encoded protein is CASSRGNTEAFF.

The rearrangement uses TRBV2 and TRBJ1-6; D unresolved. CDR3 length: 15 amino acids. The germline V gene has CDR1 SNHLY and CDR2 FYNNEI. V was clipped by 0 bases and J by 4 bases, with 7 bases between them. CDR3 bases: TGTGCCAGCAGTGAAGCTACACGATATAATTCACCCCTCCACTTT. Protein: CASSEATRYNSPLHF.

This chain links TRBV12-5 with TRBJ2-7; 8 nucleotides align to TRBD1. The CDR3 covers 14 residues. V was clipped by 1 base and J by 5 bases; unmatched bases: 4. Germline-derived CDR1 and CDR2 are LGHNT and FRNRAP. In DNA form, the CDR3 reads TGTGCTAGTGGTTTGGGGACAGGGACGGACGAGCAGTACTTC. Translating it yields CASGLGTGTDEQYF. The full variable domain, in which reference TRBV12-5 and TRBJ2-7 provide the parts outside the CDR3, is DARVTQTPRHKVTEMGQEVTMRCQPILGHNTVFWYRQTMMQGLELLAYFRNRAPLDDSGMPKDRFSAEMPDATLATLKIQPSEPRDSAVYFCASGLGTGTDEQYFGPGTRLTVT.

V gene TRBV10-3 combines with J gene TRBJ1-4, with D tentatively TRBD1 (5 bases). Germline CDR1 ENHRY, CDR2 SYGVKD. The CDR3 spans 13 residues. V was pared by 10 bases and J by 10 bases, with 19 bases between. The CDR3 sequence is CATAGHPGGKLFF. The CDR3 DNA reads TGTGCCACGGCGGGGCACCCGGGAGGAAAACTGTTTTTT.

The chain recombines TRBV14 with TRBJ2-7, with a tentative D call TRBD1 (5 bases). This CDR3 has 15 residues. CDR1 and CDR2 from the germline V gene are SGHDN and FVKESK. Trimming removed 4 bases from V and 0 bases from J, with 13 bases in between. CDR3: CASSREVGPSYEQYF. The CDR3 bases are TGTGCCAGCAGCCGAGAGGTGGGGCCCTCCTACGAGCAGTACTTC.

The DNA for the CDR3 is TGTGCCAGCAGTACACCACAGGTCCCTTATAGCAATCAGCCCCAGCATTTT. This translates into CASSTPQVPYSNQPQHF. This chain links TRBV28 with TRBJ1-5; the D gene is possibly TRBD1 (5 bases). The CDR3 is 17 residues long. V dropped 5 bases and J dropped 0 bases, with 17 bases sitting between them. Germline V gene data show CDR1 as MDHEN and CDR2 as SYDVKM.

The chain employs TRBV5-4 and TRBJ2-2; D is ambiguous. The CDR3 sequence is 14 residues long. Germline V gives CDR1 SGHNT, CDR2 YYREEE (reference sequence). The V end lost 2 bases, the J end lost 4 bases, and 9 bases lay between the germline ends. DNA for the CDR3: TGTGCCAGCAGCTTCCAATTGTTCACCGGGGAGCTGTTTTTT. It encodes CASSFQLFTGELFF.

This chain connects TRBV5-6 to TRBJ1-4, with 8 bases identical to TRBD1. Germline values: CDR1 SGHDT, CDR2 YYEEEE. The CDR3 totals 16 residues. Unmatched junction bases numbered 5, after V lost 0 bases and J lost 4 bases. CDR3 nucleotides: TGTGCCAGCAGCTTGGGGGACAGGAGGGATAATGAAAAACTGTTTTTT. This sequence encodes CASSLGDRRDNEKLFF.

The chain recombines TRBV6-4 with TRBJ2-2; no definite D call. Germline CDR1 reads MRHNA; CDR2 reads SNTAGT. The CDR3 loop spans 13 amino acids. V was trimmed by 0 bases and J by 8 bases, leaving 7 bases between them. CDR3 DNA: TGTGCCAGCAGTGACTCCTTCTCGGGGGAGCTGTTTTTT. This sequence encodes CASSDSFSGELFF.